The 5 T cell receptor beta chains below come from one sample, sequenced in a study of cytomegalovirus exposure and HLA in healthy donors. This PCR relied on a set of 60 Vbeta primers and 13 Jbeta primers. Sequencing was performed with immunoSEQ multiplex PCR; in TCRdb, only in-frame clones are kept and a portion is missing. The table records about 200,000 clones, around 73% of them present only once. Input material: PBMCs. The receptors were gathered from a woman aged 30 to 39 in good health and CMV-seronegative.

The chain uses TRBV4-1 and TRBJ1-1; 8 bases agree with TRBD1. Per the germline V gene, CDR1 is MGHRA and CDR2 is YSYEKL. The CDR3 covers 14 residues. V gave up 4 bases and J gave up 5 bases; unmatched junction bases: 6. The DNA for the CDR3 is TGCGCCAGCAGCCGGACAGGGTCGAGGACTGAAGCTTTCTTT. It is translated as CASSRTGSRTEAFF.

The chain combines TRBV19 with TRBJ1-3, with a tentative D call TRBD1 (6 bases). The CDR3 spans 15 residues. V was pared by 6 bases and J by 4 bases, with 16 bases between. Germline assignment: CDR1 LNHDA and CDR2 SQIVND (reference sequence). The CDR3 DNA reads TGTGCCAGTAGGCTACTACAGGGAGCGGGAAACACCATATATTTT. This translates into CASRLLQGAGNTIYF.

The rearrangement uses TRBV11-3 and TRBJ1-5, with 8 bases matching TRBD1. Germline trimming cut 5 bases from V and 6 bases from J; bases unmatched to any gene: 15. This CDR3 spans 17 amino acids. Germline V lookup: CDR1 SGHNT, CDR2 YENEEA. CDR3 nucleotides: TGTGCCAGCAGCATCCTTGAAGGACAGGGTAAAGCTCAGCCCCAGCATTTT. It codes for CASSILEGQGKAQPQHF. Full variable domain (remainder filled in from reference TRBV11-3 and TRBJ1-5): EAGVVQSPRYKIIEKKQPVAFWCNPISGHNTLYWYLQNLGQGPELLIRYENEEAVDDSQLPKDRFSAERLKGVDSTLKIQPAELGDSAVYLCASSILEGQGKAQPQHFGDGTRLSIL.

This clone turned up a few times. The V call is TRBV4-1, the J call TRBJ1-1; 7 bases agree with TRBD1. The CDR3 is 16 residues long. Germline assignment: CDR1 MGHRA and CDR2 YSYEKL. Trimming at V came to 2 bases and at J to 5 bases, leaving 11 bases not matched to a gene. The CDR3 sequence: CASSQPLGQLGTEAFF. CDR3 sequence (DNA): TGCGCCAGCAGCCAACCCCTGGGACAGCTAGGGACTGAAGCTTTCTTT.

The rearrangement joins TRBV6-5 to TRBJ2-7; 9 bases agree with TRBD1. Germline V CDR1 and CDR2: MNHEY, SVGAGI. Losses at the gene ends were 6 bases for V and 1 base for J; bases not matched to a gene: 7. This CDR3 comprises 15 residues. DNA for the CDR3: TGTGCCAGCAGGGGGTGGGACAGGGTTTCCTACGAGCAGTACTTC. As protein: CASRGWDRVSYEQYF.